This T cell receptor (beta chain) appears in the sequencing data of a study of T cell repertoires in cytomegalovirus infection. Study as a whole: Matching HLA type, along with CMV infection, was indicated by public TCR beta signatures. Study observations and caveats: The ex vivo response was dominated by HLA-C-restricted CMV-specific TCR beta clonotypes.

Germline lookup yields CDR1 SGHVT and CDR2 SQSDAQ. The V end was cut by 5 bases, the J end by 6 bases, with 28 bases between. CDR3 length: 19 residues. From the reads, TCRdb called clonotypes with MiXCR, one entry per CDR3 protein. The sample carries 900,000 to 950,000 distinct CDR3 sequences, around a third recorded once. In the case of this clonotype: The antigen is not known.

The sample here was cultured CD8+ T cells from PBMCs, taken from culture after CMV antigen stimulation. This TCR was recovered from a human donor in good health (CMV status not recorded). Some clones in this sample may be carry-over from other donors' samples. This rearrangement joins TRBV7-4 to TRBJ2-2; the D gene is possibly TRBD2 (6 bases). The CDR3 is CASSPSTPGGAGKAGELFF. For the CDR3, the DNA is TGTGCCAGCAGCCCGAGTACCCCCGGGGGAGCCGGTAAGGCCGGGGAGCTGTTTTTT.